By share of the sample, the clone carrying this TCR beta chain is medium-sized. Its target is unknown. Only in-frame clones appear in the TCRdb table, and some are missing; sequencing was by immunoSEQ multiplex PCR. The sample lists about 91,000 clones, around 84% occurring once. Deletions cut 5 bases from V and 7 bases from J, with 12 bases between. The CDR3 loop spans 14 amino acids. Germline V CDR1 and CDR2: SGHTA, FQGNSA. The entry originates in a study of OX40 agonist ivuxolimab in advanced cancers. Study-wide background: Earlier anti-PD-1, anti-PD-L1 or anti-CTLA-4 therapy was permitted; about 38% had received some. Study-level findings and limits: Mean expanded clone counts were higher in CD8+ than CD4+ T cells.

Sequenced here: CD4+ or CD8+ T cells sorted from blood, sampled in a trial of the OX40 agonist ivuxolimab. The TCR comes from an adult with an advanced solid tumor such as melanoma, head and neck, liver or kidney cancer. This chain joins TRBV7-2 and TRBJ1-6; D not certain. CDR3 coding DNA: TGTGCCAGCAGCCCCTACTTTGGGAATTCACCCCTCCACTTT. This codes for CASSPYFGNSPLHF. The entire variable domain, with the rest obtained from reference TRBV7-2 and TRBJ1-6, is as follows: GAGVSQSPSNKVTEKGKDVELRCDPISGHTALYWYRQSLGQGLEFLIYFQGNSAPDKSGLPSDRFSAERTGGSVSTLTIQRTQQEDSAVYLCASSPYFGNSPLHFGNGTRLTVT.